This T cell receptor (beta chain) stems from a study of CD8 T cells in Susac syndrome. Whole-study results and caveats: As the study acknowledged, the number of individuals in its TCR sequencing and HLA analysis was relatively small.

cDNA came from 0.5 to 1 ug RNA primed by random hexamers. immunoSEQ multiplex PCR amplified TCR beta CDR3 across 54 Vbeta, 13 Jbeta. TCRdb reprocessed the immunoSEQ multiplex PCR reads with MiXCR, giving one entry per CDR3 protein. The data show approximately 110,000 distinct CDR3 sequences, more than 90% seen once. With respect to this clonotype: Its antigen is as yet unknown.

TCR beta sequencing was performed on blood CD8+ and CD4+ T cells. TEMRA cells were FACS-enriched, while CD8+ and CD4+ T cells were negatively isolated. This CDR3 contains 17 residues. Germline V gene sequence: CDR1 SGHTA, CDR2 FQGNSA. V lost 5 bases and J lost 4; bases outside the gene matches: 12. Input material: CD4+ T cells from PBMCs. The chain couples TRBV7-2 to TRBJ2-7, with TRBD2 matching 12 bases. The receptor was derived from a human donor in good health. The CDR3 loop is CASSQVETSGRRYEQYF. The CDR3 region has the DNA TGTGCCAGCAGCCAGGTAGAGACTAGCGGGAGAAGGTACGAGCAGTACTTC.